This T cell receptor beta chain was captured in a study of tumor and adjacent non-tumor tissue in lung cancer. Study as a whole: There were approximately twelve adenocarcinoma, 2 squamous cell carcinoma and 1 small cell lung cancer cases.

General study points: In normal lung, the top 100 clones were significantly more dominant than in tumor. Tumor tissue had significantly higher TCR diversity than normal lung.

TCRbeta libraries were built with three rounds of nested PCR, modified from ARM-PCR. TCRdb re-called the multiplex PCR reads with MiXCR, one entry per CDR3 protein. There are about 50,000 distinct CDR3 sequences in the sample; about 80% occur only once, and roughly a quarter lies in the top ten. Notes on this clonotype: What it binds is unknown. One end of the junction varies from germline; a read error may be responsible.

RNA was extracted from bulk tissue without any cell sorting. More than 3 cm separated this lung sample from the edge of the tumor. This CDR3 region has 14 residues. From germline, CDR1 is MNHEY and CDR2 SVGAGI. The chain carries TRBV6-5 and TRBJ2-5, with D perhaps TRBD1 (5 bases). The receptor comes from a woman in her fifties or sixties with non-small cell lung cancer. Source material: distant non-tumor lung tissue. CDR3 sequence reads: CTSSAQGMEETQYF. CDR3 DNA: TGTACCAGCAGTGCCCAGGGAATGGAAGAGACCCAGTACTTC.